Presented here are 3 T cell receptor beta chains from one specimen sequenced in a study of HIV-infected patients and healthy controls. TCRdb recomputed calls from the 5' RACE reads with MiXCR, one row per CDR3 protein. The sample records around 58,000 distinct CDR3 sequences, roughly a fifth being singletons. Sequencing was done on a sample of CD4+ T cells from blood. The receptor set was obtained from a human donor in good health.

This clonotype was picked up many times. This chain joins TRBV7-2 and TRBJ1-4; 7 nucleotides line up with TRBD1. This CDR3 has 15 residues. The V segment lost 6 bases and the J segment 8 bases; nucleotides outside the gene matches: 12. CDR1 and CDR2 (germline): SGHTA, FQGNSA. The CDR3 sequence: CASSSQGLRQEKLFF. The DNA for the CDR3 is TGTGCCAGCAGTTCACAGGGGTTGAGGCAGGAAAAACTGTTTTTT.

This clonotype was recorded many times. CDR3 loop: CSASTSGRAYLDNEQFF. In DNA form, the CDR3 reads TGCAGTGCTAGTACGAGCGGGAGGGCATACTTAGACAATGAGCAGTTCTTC. The V gene is TRBV20-1, the J gene TRBJ2-1; 10 nucleotides match TRBD2. The CDR3 totals 17 residues. CDR1 and CDR2 (germline): DFQATT, SNEGSKA (reference sequence). With V trimmed by 3 bases and J by 5 bases, 13 bases remained unmatched.

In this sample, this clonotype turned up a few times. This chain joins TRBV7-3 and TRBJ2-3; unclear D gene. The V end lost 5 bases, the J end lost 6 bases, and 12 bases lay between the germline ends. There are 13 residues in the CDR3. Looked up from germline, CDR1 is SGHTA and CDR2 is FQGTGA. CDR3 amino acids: CASSPALGDTQYF. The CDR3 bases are TGTGCCAGCAGCCCCGCCCTGGGGGATACGCAGTATTTT.